The clone carrying this TCR beta chain showed up just once. Sequence at one end of the junction differs from germline and may be a read error. CD8+ and CD4+ blood T cells underwent TCR beta sequencing. Relapsing-remitting disease, either stable or active, was present in the multiple sclerosis controls, who were treatment-naive patients. TEMRA cells were FACS-enriched, with CD8+ and CD4+ T cells isolated negatively. The source of the sample is a study of CD8 T cells in Susac syndrome. The CDR3 loop spans 15 amino acids. CDR1 is SSHAT, CDR2 FNYEAQ, per germline (reference sequence). Random-hexamer reverse transcription was applied to roughly 0.5 to 1 ug RNA. An immunoSEQ multiplex PCR amplified TCR beta CDR3 over 54 Vbeta and 13 Jbeta. TCRdb fed the immunoSEQ multiplex PCR reads into MiXCR, producing one record per CDR3 protein. The sample has hundreds of thousands of distinct CDR3 sequences, approximately 91% seen once.

The receptor was isolated from a human donor with multiple sclerosis. Sequenced input: CD8+ T cells from PBMCs. The rearrangement joins TRBV7-7 to TRBJ2-5, with a tentative D call TRBD1 (6 bases). The CDR3 region is CASSPIQGITETQYF. The CDR3 DNA sequence: TGTGCTAGCAGCCCGATACAGGGTATTACGGAGACCCAGTACTTC.